Below are 32 T cell receptor beta chains sequenced from a single sample in a study of blood T cell repertoires in COVID-19. Repertoires were generated with immunoSEQ multiplex PCR, while TCRdb's copy carries only in-frame clones and drops some. The sample shows 380,000 or so clones, roughly four fifths of them seen only once. Source material: peripheral blood. The receptors were gathered from a human donor with acute or convalescent COVID-19. The donor label of this sample is uncertain.

The chain links TRBV5-6 to TRBJ1-1; no definite D call. The CDR3 is 13 amino acids. The V and J ends lost 3 bases and 10 bases respectively, with 16 bases between them. CDR1 SGHDT and CDR2 YYEEEE come from the germline V gene. The CDR3 loop reads CASSSLATRGAFF. The CDR3 DNA reads TGTGCCAGCAGCTCCTTAGCTACGCGGGGAGCTTTCTTT.

This clone was counted a single time. The V call is TRBV3-1 (or the pseudogene TRBV3-2), the J call TRBJ1-5; D possibly corresponds to TRBD1 (5 bases). In germline, CDR1 is LGHDT, CDR2 YNNKEL (reference sequence). The CDR3 loop spans 16 amino acids. The V end lost 4 bases, the J end lost 2 bases, and 15 bases lay between the germline ends. CDR3 in amino acids: CASSPSTIQGNQPQHF. The CDR3 nucleotides are TGTGCCAGCAGCCCCAGTACCATACAGGGCAATCAGCCCCAGCATTTT.

This rearrangement joins TRBV6-6 to TRBJ2-5; D may be TRBD2 (5 bases). This CDR3 region has 15 residues. Trimming pared 6 bases from V and 2 bases from J, leaving 16 bases between. Germline V gives CDR1 MNHNY, CDR2 SVGAGI (reference sequence). CDR3 in DNA: TGTGCCAGCAGCTACCCTGGAGGAGGACAAGAGACCCAGTACTTC. Its translation: CASSYPGGGQETQYF.

The chain combines TRBV19 with TRBJ2-2; no clear D gene. Germline V gene lookup returns CDR1 LNHDA and CDR2 SQIVND (reference sequence). This CDR3 is built from 16 residues. The ends were cut back, 0 bases at V and 7 bases at J, with 15 bases in the middle. The CDR3 loop reads CASSIDILATGGELFF. The CDR3 DNA follows: TGTGCCAGTAGTATAGATATTTTGGCCACGGGCGGGGAGCTGTTTTTT.

This rearrangement joins TRBV25-1 to TRBJ2-2; perhaps TRBD1 as D (5 bases). The CDR3 runs to 16 residues. Germline V gene data show CDR1 as MGHDK and CDR2 as SYGVNS. V was trimmed by 1 base and J by 5 bases, leaving 14 bases between them. CDR3: CASSESGRVKTGELFF. The CDR3 bases are TGTGCCAGCAGTGAATCTGGCAGGGTAAAAACCGGGGAGCTGTTTTTT.

The genes are TRBV15 and TRBJ1-6, with a possible D match to TRBD1 (6 bases). Germline V gene sequence: CDR1 LNHNV, CDR2 YYDKDF (reference sequence). CDR3 length equals 16 residues. The V end lost 1 base, the J end lost 8 bases, and 15 bases lay between the germline ends. CDR3 nucleotides: TGTGCCACCAGCAGAGTAACAGGGTCGGCCTATTCACCCCTCCACTTT. Amino acids: CATSRVTGSAYSPLHF.

V gene TRBV11-2 combines with J gene TRBJ1-2, with TRBD1 matching 7 bases. Trimming removed 5 bases from V and 7 bases from J; junction bases left unmatched: 10. The CDR3 runs to 14 residues. Looked up from germline, CDR1 is SGHAT and CDR2 is FQNNGV. CDR3 bases: TGTGCCAGCAGCATGGGACAGCTCACGGCTGGCTACACCTTC. Its translation: CASSMGQLTAGYTF.

This clone was detected a few times. The rearrangement links TRBV19 to TRBJ2-1; D unclear. Trimming cost V 0 bases and J 7 bases, with 19 bases left between them. Germline V CDR1 and CDR2: LNHDA, SQIVND (reference sequence). The CDR3 is made up of 17 amino acids. The CDR3 nucleotides are TGTGCCAGTAGTATAGATCGGAGCGCCCAAAAACGGAATGAGCAGTTCTTC. It translates to CASSIDRSAQKRNEQFF.

This clone was seen a single time. V usage is TRBV3-1 (or the pseudogene TRBV3-2) and J usage is TRBJ1-2, with a weak D call TRBD1 (5 bases). Trimming pared 4 bases from V and 4 bases from J, leaving 22 bases between. This CDR3 is built from 17 residues. Germline V gene lookup returns CDR1 LGHDT and CDR2 YNNKEL (reference sequence). The CDR3 spells CASSLGGVARRGYGYTF. The CDR3, as DNA: TGTGCCAGCAGCCTGGGGGGTGTGGCTCGGCGGGGCTATGGCTACACCTTC.

The V and J genes are TRBV5-4 and TRBJ2-5; 11 bases are a match to TRBD1. Germline CDR1 SGHNT, CDR2 YYREEE (reference sequence). There are 16 residues in the CDR3. V lost 3 bases and J lost 5; bases outside the gene matches: 9. CDR3 sequence: CASSSRTGGAGETQYF. The CDR3 nucleotides are TGTGCCAGCAGCTCCAGGACAGGGGGCGCGGGGGAGACCCAGTACTTC.

The chain has TRBV19 and TRBJ2-1; D call uncertain. The CDR3 is 15 residues long. The V gene lost 3 bases and the J gene lost 1 base, with 10 bases spanning the gap. Per the germline V gene, CDR1 is LNHDA and CDR2 is SQIVND (reference sequence). CDR3 protein: CASSIELNSYNEQFF. CDR3 DNA sequence: TGTGCCAGTAGTATTGAGTTGAATTCCTACAATGAGCAGTTCTTC.

This chain connects TRBV12-5 to TRBJ2-2, with D perhaps matching TRBD1 (6 bases). The V gene lost 2 bases and the J gene lost 0 bases, with 13 bases spanning the gap. The CDR3 sequence is 17 residues long. Germline loops: CDR1 LGHNT, CDR2 FRNRAP. DNA for the CDR3: TGTGCTAGTGGTTTGCCACAGGGAACCTCGAACACCGGGGAGCTGTTTTTT. This codes for CASGLPQGTSNTGELFF.

The chain joins TRBV19 to TRBJ1-3, with 7 bases that match TRBD1. CDR1 is LNHDA, CDR2 SQIVND, per germline (reference sequence). The CDR3 consists of 14 residues. V trimming: 6 bases; J trimming: 2 bases; junction bases outside the gene matches: 4. The CDR3 region is CASSSTGAGNTIYF. The DNA of the CDR3 is TGTGCCAGTAGCTCCACAGGGGCTGGAAACACCATATATTTT.

The rearrangement uses TRBV7-8 and TRBJ1-1; D remains ambiguous. Deletions cut 3 bases from V and 2 bases from J, with 13 bases between. Germline V gene data show CDR1 as SGHVS and CDR2 as FQNEAQ. The CDR3 has 15 amino acids. The CDR3 DNA sequence: TGTGCCAGCAGCTTTAAGTGGGCGGGAAACACTGAAGCTTTCTTT. Its protein product is CASSFKWAGNTEAFF.

The V and J genes are TRBV6-5 and TRBJ2-2; 8 bases map to TRBD1. This CDR3 has 15 residues. Germline trimming cut 9 bases from V and 4 bases from J; bases unmatched to any gene: 10. CDR1 MNHEY and CDR2 SVGAGI come from the germline V gene. The CDR3 DNA reads as TGTGCCAGTCGTTGGGAGGACAGGGCCACCGGGGAGCTGTTTTTT. Protein sequence: CASRWEDRATGELFF.

The chain joins TRBV30 to TRBJ1-6; D remains unclear. Germline V gene sequence: CDR1 GTSNPN, CDR2 SVGIG (reference sequence). Trimming took 3 bases from V and 7 from J, leaving 16 bases between them. This CDR3 is 15 amino acids long. CDR3 DNA sequence: TGTGCCTGGAGAGCCAGGATTCCCTTCAATTCACCCCTCCACTTT. Translated: CAWRARIPFNSPLHF.

The rearrangement joins TRBV6-6 to TRBJ2-1, with 9 bases lining up with TRBD1. With V trimmed by 2 bases and J by 3 bases, 2 bases remained unmatched. The CDR3 covers 15 residues. CDR1 and CDR2 from the germline V gene are MNHNY and SVGAGI (reference sequence). CDR3 residues: CASSYRTGVYNEQFF. The CDR3 DNA sequence: TGTGCCAGCAGTTACCGGACAGGGGTCTACAATGAGCAGTTCTTC.

The chain combines TRBV4-2 with TRBJ2-1, with a weak D call TRBD1 (6 bases). This CDR3 comprises 17 residues. The germline gives CDR1 LGHNA, CDR2 YNFKEQ. Trimming left V 4 bases short and J 0 bases short, with 16 bases between. CDR3 region: CASSPDSGTNSYNEQFF. The CDR3 bases are TGTGCCAGCAGCCCGGATTCCGGGACAAACTCCTACAATGAGCAGTTCTTC.

The V gene is TRBV19, the J gene TRBJ1-1, with D possibly matching TRBD1 (6 bases). Germline CDR1 reads LNHDA; CDR2 reads SQIVND (reference sequence). V shed 4 bases and J shed 1 base, with 13 bases lying between them. This CDR3 contains 15 residues. The CDR3 spells CASSRDTLQNTEAFF. Here the CDR3 DNA reads TGTGCCAGTAGTAGGGACACCCTGCAGAACACTGAAGCTTTCTTT. Combining the CDR3 with reference TRBV19 and TRBJ1-1 gives the whole variable domain DGGITQSPKYLFRKEGQNVTLSCEQNLNHDAMYWYRQDPGQGLRLIYYSQIVNDFQKGDIAEGYSVSREKKESFPLTVTSAQKNPTAFYLCASSRDTLQNTEAFFGQGTRLTVV.

This clone came up once. This chain joins TRBV6-5 and TRBJ1-4; D is ambiguous. Germline CDR1 MNHEY, CDR2 SVGAGI. Trimming stripped 2 bases from V and 0 bases from J, with 7 bases between. CDR3 length equals 15 residues. The CDR3 reads CASSYVGATNEKLFF. Written as DNA, the CDR3 is TGTGCCAGCAGTTACGTCGGGGCAACTAATGAAAAACTGTTTTTT.

CDR3 sequence reads: CASSAGQNYGYTF. The CDR3 DNA sequence: TGTGCCAGCAGTGCGGGGCAGAACTATGGCTACACCTTC. The V and J genes are TRBV6-2 or TRBV6-3 and TRBJ1-2; D may be TRBD1 (5 bases). The CDR3 is 13 amino acids. V was cut by 5 bases and J by 2 bases, with 9 bases left in between. The V gene's germline CDR1 is MNHEY and CDR2 SVGEGT.

V usage is TRBV19 and J usage is TRBJ1-2, with TRBD1 matching over 9 bases. The CDR3 totals 14 residues. Per germline, CDR1 LNHDA and CDR2 SQIVND (reference sequence). The V and J ends lost 9 bases and 0 bases, in that order; junction bases with no gene match: 5. The CDR3 region is CASTRQGANYGYTF. The CDR3 nucleotides read TGTGCCAGCACACGACAGGGGGCTAACTATGGCTACACCTTC.

The V call is TRBV7-9, the J call TRBJ2-5; D call uncertain. V was shortened by 6 bases and J by 0 bases, with 11 bases between the two germline ends. CDR1 and CDR2 (germline): SEHNR, FQNEAQ (reference sequence). The CDR3 contains 14 residues. As DNA, the CDR3 is TGTGCCAGCAGACTGACACCTTACCAAGAGACCCAGTACTTC. Translating gives CASRLTPYQETQYF.

The V gene is TRBV7-9, the J gene TRBJ2-1; 13 nucleotides line up with TRBD2. CDR3 size: 19 residues. V shed 5 bases and J 0 bases; nucleotides not matched to a gene: 10. Germline V gene data show CDR1 as SEHNR and CDR2 as FQNEAQ (reference sequence). This chain's CDR3 is CASSPRLAGGLSSYNEQFF. In DNA, the CDR3 is TGTGCCAGCAGCCCCAGACTAGCGGGAGGCCTCAGCTCCTACAATGAGCAGTTCTTC.

This chain uses TRBV20-1 with TRBJ1-4; 7 nucleotides line up with TRBD1. Germline V gene data show CDR1 as DFQATT and CDR2 as SNEGSKA (reference sequence). The length of the CDR3 is 11 residues. The ends lost 6 bases at V and 7 bases at J; junction bases unmatched: 2. The CDR3 DNA sequence: TGCAGTGCAAGGACAGGTGAAAAACTGTTTTTT. Protein: CSARTGEKLFF.

The chain combines TRBV19 with TRBJ1-6; D unclear. The CDR3 runs to 13 residues. The ends were cut back, 5 bases at V and 7 bases at J, with 9 bases in the middle. Germline V gives CDR1 LNHDA, CDR2 SQIVND (reference sequence). The CDR3 coding sequence is TGTGCCAGTAGTGCAGGCTACAATTCACCCCTCCACTTT. Amino acids: CASSAGYNSPLHF.

The sample holds one count of this clone. The chain links TRBV11-3 to TRBJ2-1; the D gene is possibly TRBD2 (6 bases). The germline V gene has CDR1 SGHNT and CDR2 YENEEA. V was shortened by 4 bases and J by 2 bases, with 12 bases between the two germline ends. CDR3 length: 15 amino acids. The CDR3 loop reads CASSSQAGTYNEQFF. In DNA form, the CDR3 reads TGTGCCAGCAGCTCCCAAGCGGGCACCTACAATGAGCAGTTCTTC. Variable domain in full (rest from reference TRBV11-3 and TRBJ2-1): EAGVVQSPRYKIIEKKQPVAFWCNPISGHNTLYWYLQNLGQGPELLIRYENEEAVDDSQLPKDRFSAERLKGVDSTLKIQPAELGDSAVYLCASSSQAGTYNEQFFGPGTRLTVL.

The V gene is TRBV6-5, the J gene TRBJ1-5, with D possibly being TRBD1 (5 bases). The CDR3 is 14 amino acids. Germline CDR1 MNHEY, CDR2 SVGAGI. Trimming left V 7 bases short and J 3 bases short, with 13 bases between. CDR3: CASTGGIINQPQHF. In nucleotides, the CDR3 is TGTGCCAGCACTGGGGGGATAATCAATCAGCCCCAGCATTTT.

The rearrangement links TRBV7-7 to TRBJ2-5, with 9 bases matching TRBD1. The CDR3 totals 15 residues. With 5 bases clipped from V and 5 bases from J, the junction kept 9 bases outside the gene matches. Germline V gene sequence: CDR1 SSHAT, CDR2 FNYEAQ (reference sequence). The DNA for the CDR3 is TGTGCCAGCAGCCCCGGGACAGGGAGGGAGGAGACCCAGTACTTC. As protein: CASSPGTGREETQYF.

The chain couples TRBV5-6 to TRBJ1-5; 8 nucleotides agree with TRBD1. Per the germline V gene, CDR1 is SGHDT and CDR2 is YYEEEE. This CDR3 is built from 17 residues. With V trimmed by 2 bases and J by 7 bases, 14 bases remained unmatched. CDR3 region: CASSFGTGTGFSQPQHF. The CDR3 nucleotides are TGTGCCAGCAGCTTTGGGACAGGAACCGGCTTTAGCCAGCCCCAGCATTTT.

The V and J genes are TRBV19 and TRBJ1-2, with D hard to call. Germline assignment: CDR1 LNHDA and CDR2 SQIVND (reference sequence). Trimming took off 6 bases at V and 1 base at J, with 15 bases between the two ends. This CDR3 is built from 15 residues. This CDR3 is CASSLGLRDNYGYTF. CDR3 coding DNA: TGTGCCAGTAGCCTCGGTTTGAGAGATAACTATGGCTACACCTTC.

This clone has only a few counts. The genes are TRBV6-5 and TRBJ2-5; weak D call: TRBD2 (5 bases). Deletions cut 5 bases from V and 3 bases from J, with 13 bases between. The CDR3 length is 14 residues. CDR1 and CDR2 from the germline V gene are MNHEY and SVGAGI. The CDR3 DNA sequence: TGTGCCAGCAGTCCCTCGTGGGGAGAAGAGACCCAGTACTTC. This sequence encodes CASSPSWGEETQYF.